Following are 20 T cell receptor beta chains from one sample sequenced in a study of identical twins' blood T cells. Each CDR3 protein gets one entry after TCRdb re-called the 5' RACE reads with MiXCR. The sample contains 350,000 to 400,000 distinct CDR3 sequences, more than 25% of which appear only once. What was sequenced was PBMCs. Receptors originate from a woman aged 18-55 years in good health.

This chain joins TRBV20-1 and TRBJ1-1; the D is unclear. V shed 2 bases and J shed 0 bases, with 10 bases lying between them. This CDR3 spans 14 amino acids. Germline V gives CDR1 DFQATT, CDR2 SNEGSKA (reference sequence). CDR3 residues: CSARKVGLNTEAFF. For the CDR3, the DNA is TGCAGTGCTAGAAAAGTCGGCCTGAACACTGAAGCTTTCTTT.

The chain has TRBV6-6 and TRBJ1-5; D gene ambiguous. Germline V gene lookup returns CDR1 MNHNY and CDR2 SVGAGI (reference sequence). The CDR3 totals 14 residues. V was clipped by 2 bases and J by 6 bases, with 11 bases between them. The CDR3 nucleotides are TGTGCCAGCAGTTACCGAAGAGTCTTTCAGCCCCAGCATTTT. Encoded protein: CASSYRRVFQPQHF.

This clonotype was found many times. The V and J genes are TRBV6-1 and TRBJ1-5; D ambiguous. Germline values: CDR1 MNHNS, CDR2 SASEGT. V lost 7 bases, J lost 3 bases, and 10 bases lay in between. This CDR3 has 13 residues. CDR3 loop: CASKSTNNQPQHF. CDR3 DNA: TGTGCCAGCAAGTCTACGAACAATCAGCCCCAGCATTTT.

This clonotype was picked up a small number of times. The chain uses TRBV20-1 and TRBJ1-1; unclear D gene. The CDR3 is 12 amino acids. Trimming pared 7 bases from V and 0 bases from J, leaving 9 bases between. CDR1 DFQATT and CDR2 SNEGSKA come from the germline V gene (reference sequence). The CDR3 DNA reads as TGCAGTGTTGGACGGATGAACACTGAAGCTTTCTTT. Its translation is CSVGRMNTEAFF.

For this clonotype: This may arise from a read error, as a much more abundant clone is one base away. V and J are TRBV27 and TRBJ2-5, with D possibly being TRBD1 or TRBD2 (5 bases each). Germline CDR1 MNHEY, CDR2 SMNVEV (reference sequence). Trimming took 3 bases from V and 5 from J, leaving 13 bases between them. The CDR3 runs 14 residues. The CDR3 nucleotides read TGTGCCAGCAGTTTGAGGGGAATGGACGAGACCCAGTACTTC. Translated, it gives CASSLRGMDETQYF.

CDR3 sequence (DNA): TGTGCCAGCTCACCCGGACTAGTCTACAATGAGCAGTTCTTC. Protein: CASSPGLVYNEQFF. V gene TRBV18 combines with J gene TRBJ2-1; 7 nucleotides line up with TRBD2. The germline V gene encodes CDR1 KGHSH and CDR2 LQKENI. Germline trimming cut 3 bases from V and 3 bases from J; bases unmatched to any gene: 2. The CDR3 is made up of 14 amino acids.

This clonotype was counted many times. The chain couples TRBV2 to TRBJ1-1; D is ambiguous. This CDR3 comprises 11 residues. Germline lookup yields CDR1 SNHLY and CDR2 FYNNEI. V was clipped by 5 bases and J by 8 bases, with 9 bases between them. This CDR3 is CASSPLREAFF. CDR3 bases: TGTGCCAGCAGTCCCTTGAGGGAAGCTTTCTTT.

A few counts support this clonotype. The chain links TRBV29-1 to TRBJ1-2; 8 nucleotides align to TRBD1. Germline CDR1 is SQVTM and CDR2 is ANQGSEA. The CDR3 totals 16 residues. With 4 bases clipped from V and 4 bases from J, the junction kept 14 bases outside the gene matches. Written as DNA, the CDR3 is TGCAGCGTTGGAGGACAGGGCTCCCATCAAAGCTATGGCTACACCTTC. It codes for CSVGGQGSHQSYGYTF. The whole variable domain, filled in from reference TRBV29-1 and TRBJ1-2, reads SAVISQKPSRDICQRGTSLTIQCQVDSQVTMMFWYRQQPGQSLTLIATANQGSEATYESGFVIDKFPISRPNLTFSTLTVSNMSPEDSSIYLCSVGGQGSHQSYGYTFGSGTRLTVV.

V usage is TRBV7-3 and J usage is TRBJ1-1; 7 bases are shared with TRBD1. The CDR3 extends over 14 amino acids. The V and J ends lost 5 bases and 1 base, in that order; junction bases with no gene match: 4. Germline assignment: CDR1 SGHTA and CDR2 FQGTGA. CDR3 sequence: CASSRDRENTEAFF. DNA of the CDR3: TGTGCCAGCAGCAGGGACAGAGAGAACACTGAAGCTTTCTTT.

V is TRBV6-2 or TRBV6-3 and J is TRBJ1-5; D ambiguous. CDR1 and CDR2 (germline): MNHEY, SVGEGT. The CDR3 is 12 amino acids. Trimming pared 7 bases from V and 7 bases from J, leaving 11 bases between. The CDR3 reads CASTFIGQPQHF. CDR3 in DNA: TGTGCCAGCACGTTCATCGGGCAGCCCCAGCATTTT.

A remark on this clonotype: At one boundary the junction diverges from the germline segment, which might be a read error. CDR3 bases: TGTGTCACCTCGTTGCGGGGTGGGTACCTCTATGGCTACGCCTTC. Its translation is CVTSLRGGYLYGYAF. This rearrangement joins TRBV19 to TRBJ1-2; no firm D call. CDR1 and CDR2 (germline): LNHDA, SQIVND (reference sequence). The CDR3 covers 15 residues.

CDR3 bases: TGTGCCAGCAGCCAAGGCAGGTCCTCACCCCTCCACTTT. Translated: CASSQGRSSPLHF. The V call is TRBV3-1, the J call TRBJ1-6; D is undetermined. Germline values: CDR1 LGHDT, CDR2 YNNKEL (reference sequence). This CDR3 contains 13 residues. V gave up 1 base and J gave up 10 bases, with 8 bases separating them.

This clonotype was seen at least ten times. This chain links TRBV7-9 with TRBJ2-2; D gene ambiguous. Trimming shortened V by 2 bases and J by 7 bases, and 2 bases separated the two germline ends. The germline CDR1 and CDR2 sequences are SEHNR and FQNEAQ (reference sequence). CDR3 length: 11 residues. CDR3 protein: CASSLNGELFF. DNA of the CDR3: TGTGCCAGCAGCTTAAACGGGGAGCTGTTTTTT.

The V and J genes are TRBV12-3 or TRBV12-4 and TRBJ1-6; 7 bases are a match to TRBD1. The junction had 3 bases not matched to a gene; V was cut back by 3 bases and J by 7 bases. The length of the CDR3 is 14 residues. The CDR3, as DNA: TGTGCCAGCAGTTTTTCGACAGGGAATTCACCCCTCCACTTT. The encoded protein is CASSFSTGNSPLHF.

The chain recombines TRBV20-1 with TRBJ2-7; D is possibly TRBD2 (5 bases). Germline V gene sequence: CDR1 DFQATT, CDR2 SNEGSKA (reference sequence). The CDR3 extends over 13 amino acids. The V gene lost 1 base and the J gene lost 0 bases, with 7 bases spanning the gap. The CDR3 sequence is CSARGTFSYEQYF. CDR3 in DNA: TGCAGTGCTAGAGGGACTTTCTCCTACGAGCAGTACTTC.

The chain has TRBV6-5 and TRBJ1-1; the D gene is possibly TRBD1 (5 bases). The CDR3 has 13 residues. V was pared by 2 bases and J by 6 bases, with 10 bases between. CDR1 is MNHEY, CDR2 SVGAGI, per germline. CDR3 sequence reads: CASSYEGRAEAFF. The CDR3 coding sequence is TGTGCCAGCAGTTACGAGGGGAGGGCTGAAGCTTTCTTT.

A few counts support this clonotype. The chain recombines TRBV5-4 with TRBJ2-3, with 7 bases aligning to TRBD1. This CDR3 is 16 amino acids long. Germline V gives CDR1 SGHNT, CDR2 YYREEE (reference sequence). After removal of 5 bases from V and 0 bases from J, the junction contained 9 bases not matched to a gene. In nucleotides, the CDR3 is TGTGCCAGCAGTGTGCCAGGGGGTGATAGCACAGATACGCAGTATTTT. This encodes CASSVPGGDSTDTQYF.

V usage is TRBV12-3 or TRBV12-4 and J usage is TRBJ2-7; a weak D match, TRBD2 (6 bases). The CDR3 covers 12 residues. V was clipped by 3 bases and J by 6 bases, with 9 bases between them. The CDR3 DNA follows: TGTGCCAGCAGTTTGTTAGCGGTCGAGCAGTACTTC. Its translation: CASSLLAVEQYF.

The table lists this clonotype with a few counts. The chain uses TRBV20-1 and TRBJ1-1; no reliable D call. Trimming removed 2 bases at V and 3 bases at J, with 16 bases between. From germline, CDR1 is DFQATT and CDR2 SNEGSKA (reference sequence). This CDR3 contains 15 residues. The CDR3 sequence: CSARTAWAPHTEAFF. The CDR3 coding sequence is TGCAGTGCTAGAACCGCTTGGGCCCCCCACACTGAAGCTTTCTTT.

Only a few counts were recorded for this clonotype. V and J are TRBV29-1 and TRBJ2-3; 8 positions agree with TRBD2. CDR1 is SQVTM and CDR2 is ANQGSEA in the germline V gene. V was clipped by 6 bases and J by 1 base; unmatched bases: 3. This CDR3 is built from 13 residues. The CDR3, as DNA: TGCAGCGTCCCACTAGCGGGCACAGATACGCAGTATTTT. Translated, it gives CSVPLAGTDTQYF.